A single sample gave rise to the 8 T cell receptor beta chains below, sequenced in a study of cytomegalovirus exposure and HLA in healthy donors (dated by TCRdb to 2016 to 2017). The library was built by means of the immunoSEQ multiplex PCR assay. The multiplex PCR relied on a mix of 60 forward primers for TCR Vbeta segments and 13 reverse primers for TCR Jbeta segments. TCRdb mirrors the immuneACCESS table, restricted to in-frame sequences. Some clones are absent from its copies; in checked studies, under half trace to an unresolved V gene, and the reason for the others is unknown. The sample includes 110,000 to 150,000 clones, with over 80% observed a single time. Together, the top ten hold approximately 3.6% of the sample. Sequencing was carried out using PBMCs. The receptors derive from a male donor in good health and CMV-seronegative.

V usage is TRBV13 and J usage is TRBJ2-7, with TRBD2 matching over 13 bases. After removal of 7 bases from V and 3 bases from J, the junction contained 3 bases not matched to a gene. The CDR3 has 14 residues. CDR1 is PRHDT, CDR2 FYEKMQ, per germline (reference sequence). CDR3 DNA sequence: TGTGCCAGCACCCGGACTAGCGGGAGCTACGAGCAGTACTTC. It is translated as CASTRTSGSYEQYF.

The V and J genes are TRBV28 and TRBJ2-7, with 7 bases aligning to TRBD1. Germline V gives CDR1 MDHEN, CDR2 SYDVKM. The V gene end was trimmed by 3 bases and the J gene end by 0 bases; junction bases not matched to a gene: 8. The CDR3 has 16 residues. The CDR3 DNA follows: TGTGCCAGCAGTTTCATAGTAGGGGGCAGCTCCTACGAGCAGTACTTC. This gives the protein CASSFIVGGSSYEQYF.

The rearrangement links TRBV7-9 to TRBJ2-7; no definite D call. The germline V gene has CDR1 SEHNR and CDR2 FQNEAQ (reference sequence). Trimming stripped 1 base from V and 0 bases from J, with 13 bases between. This CDR3 has 16 amino acids. CDR3: CASSLEAGPFSYEQYF. DNA of the CDR3: TGTGCCAGCAGCTTAGAGGCAGGTCCTTTCTCCTACGAGCAGTACTTC.

The chain employs TRBV28 and TRBJ1-2, with no clear D. V was clipped by 1 base and J by 7 bases, with 4 bases between them. The germline CDR1 and CDR2 sequences are MDHEN and SYDVKM. This CDR3 region has 11 residues. The CDR3 bases are TGTGCCAGCAGTTTATCGTGTGGCTACACCTTC. It codes for CASSLSCGYTF.

The chain has TRBV9 and TRBJ2-1; possibly TRBD1 for D (6 bases). This CDR3 region has 15 residues. Germline CDR1 and CDR2: SGDLS and YYNGEE. V was cut by 0 bases and J by 2 bases, with 9 bases left in between. CDR3 sequence reads: CASSVEGVPYNEQFF. The CDR3 DNA follows: TGTGCCAGCAGCGTAGAGGGGGTCCCCTACAATGAGCAGTTCTTC. The full variable domain, with the rest looked up from reference TRBV9 and TRBJ2-1, is DSGVTQTPKHLITATGQRVTLRCSPRSGDLSVYWYQQSLDQGLQFLIQYYNGEERAKGNILERFSAQQFPDLHSELNLSSLELGDSALYFCASSVEGVPYNEQFFGPGTRLTVL.

The J gene is TRBJ2-2, the V gene TRBV4-2; 8 bases line up with TRBD1. The length of the CDR3 is 17 residues. Germline-derived CDR1 and CDR2 are LGHNA and YNFKEQ. Trimming took 3 bases from V and 3 from J; bases not matched to a gene: 9. The CDR3 bases are TGTGCCAGCAGCCAGGGGGGTGAGACAGGGGACACCGGGGAGCTGTTTTTT. Protein sequence: CASSQGGETGDTGELFF.

The V gene is TRBV7-3, the J gene TRBJ1-1, with D perhaps TRBD1 (5 bases). The V gene lost 4 bases and the J gene lost 1 base, with 13 bases spanning the gap. There are 15 residues in the CDR3. Germline loops: CDR1 SGHTA, CDR2 FQGTGA. The CDR3 here is CASSSMGLANTEAFF. As DNA, the CDR3 is TGTGCCAGCAGCTCAATGGGACTCGCGAACACTGAAGCTTTCTTT.

The rearrangement links TRBV9 to TRBJ1-1; the D gene is possibly TRBD1 (5 bases). CDR3 length: 15 residues. Germline CDR1 reads SGDLS; CDR2 reads YYNGEE. The V gene lost 4 bases and the J gene lost 1 base, with 14 bases spanning the gap. The CDR3 DNA is TGTGCCAGCAGCCCGGGGACTCCGGGGAACACTGAAGCTTTCTTT. Amino acid sequence: CASSPGTPGNTEAFF.